This record looks at one T cell receptor (beta chain) sequence and its context. The V segment lost 6 bases and the J segment 3 bases; nucleotides outside the gene matches: 5. Germline CDR1 is MDHEN and CDR2 is SYDVKM. The CDR3 is 14 amino acids. In the original workflow: Reference gene primer amplification yielded estimated nucleated cell counts. Some clones are missing from TCRdb's copy, which holds only in-frame ones; the method was immunoSEQ multiplex PCR. V and J calls and clone size come straight from that table; D and trimming were deduced from the DNA. The sample includes some 200,000 clones, 86% of them seen just once. The sample is drawn from a study of blood T cell repertoires in COVID-19. Study at large: COVID-19 samples collected from the United States, Italy and Spain covered acute and convalescent phases.

This study enrolled people aged 18 to 89 from around 26 US geographic areas. Assignment of participants to cohorts was predicated upon participant-reported clinical history. The chain has TRBV28 and TRBJ1-5, with 7 bases aligning to TRBD1. The clonotype comes from a woman aged 45 to 65 in a cohort exposed to, infected with or recovered from COVID-19 (not recorded which). The sequencing input was PBMCs or T cells enriched from blood (not recorded which). The CDR3: CASRGTANNQPQHF. CDR3 nucleotides: TGTGCCAGCAGGGGGACAGCTAACAATCAGCCCCAGCATTTT.